The 24 T cell receptor beta chains below were found in one sample sequenced in a study of cytomegalovirus exposure and HLA in healthy donors. Amplification used 60 Vbeta primers and 13 Jbeta primers. The repertoire was sequenced with immunoSEQ multiplex PCR; TCRdb's copy has only in-frame clones and lacks some. The sample records under 200,000 clones, around three quarters being singletons. Sequences were obtained from PBMCs. Every receptor here comes from a woman aged 40 to 55 in good health and CMV-seronegative.

A remark on this clone: Distinct nucleotide sequences in the sample also encode this CDR3. The CDR3 region has the DNA TGTGCCAGTAGTCACTCCTACGAGCAGTACTTC. Translating gives CASSHSYEQYF. V gene TRBV19 combines with J gene TRBJ2-7; D uncertain. There are 11 residues in the CDR3. Deletions cut 5 bases from V and 0 bases from J, with 2 bases between. Per germline, CDR1 LNHDA and CDR2 SQIVND (reference sequence).

This chain joins TRBV10-3 and TRBJ1-2, with no clear D. The CDR3 covers 14 residues. Germline CDR1 ENHRY, CDR2 SYGVKD. V was trimmed by 4 bases and J by 0 bases, leaving 9 bases between them. The CDR3 bases are TGTGCCATCAGTGCGGAACTAGCTAACTATGGCTACACCTTC. It yields the protein CAISAELANYGYTF.

V usage is TRBV18 and J usage is TRBJ1-5; the match to TRBD1 covers 7 bases. Germline V gives CDR1 KGHSH, CDR2 LQKENI. The CDR3 is 14 amino acids. The J segment lost 2 bases and the V segment lost 5 bases, leaving 3 bases of the junction unmatched. CDR3 sequence (DNA): TGTGCCAGCTCAATAGGGACAGGCAATCAGCCCCAGCATTTT. The encoded protein is CASSIGTGNQPQHF.

V is TRBV19 and J is TRBJ1-6, with TRBD1 matching over 8 bases. Germline values: CDR1 LNHDA, CDR2 SQIVND (reference sequence). J gave up 9 bases and V 10 bases, and 8 bases lay outside the gene matches. The CDR3 totals 13 residues. The CDR3, as DNA: TGTGCCACGCAAGACAGGGGAGGTTCACCCCTCCACTTT. Translated: CATQDRGGSPLHF.

This clone was seen more than once but under ten times. The chain uses TRBV11-1 and TRBJ2-2; D may be TRBD1 (6 bases). The CDR3 length is 15 residues. The V and J ends lost 5 bases and 2 bases respectively, with 12 bases between them. Germline-derived CDR1 and CDR2 are SGHAT and FQDESV (reference sequence). This chain's CDR3 is CASSRQETNTGELFF. CDR3 nucleotides: TGTGCCAGCAGCCGACAGGAGACAAACACCGGGGAGCTGTTTTTT.

The chain has TRBV7-8 and TRBJ1-1; D gene ambiguous. Germline V gene data show CDR1 as SGHVS and CDR2 as FQNEAQ. The V and J ends lost 0 bases and 3 bases respectively, with 8 bases between them. The CDR3 extends over 14 amino acids. CDR3 bases: TGTGCCAGCAGCTTAGCAACGGGGTACACTGAAGCTTTCTTT. It yields the protein CASSLATGYTEAFF.

This clone was seen more than once but under ten times. This chain joins TRBV20-1 and TRBJ2-7; the D is unclear. The CDR3 has 10 amino acids. The V and J ends lost 4 bases and 3 bases respectively, with 4 bases between them. The germline V gene encodes CDR1 DFQATT and CDR2 SNEGSKA (reference sequence). The CDR3 region is CSAKLYEQYF. CDR3 sequence (DNA): TGCAGTGCTAAGCTCTACGAGCAGTACTTC.

The J gene is TRBJ1-5, the V gene TRBV7-8; D may be TRBD1 (5 bases). V lost 5 bases to trimming and J lost 4 bases, with 18 bases between them. Germline assignment: CDR1 SGHVS and CDR2 FQNEAQ. This CDR3 is built from 16 residues. CDR3 nucleotide sequence: TGTGCCAGCAGCCAGCCGACAGCCCCAGGAAATCAGCCCCAGCATTTT. Translation: CASSQPTAPGNQPQHF. The complete variable domain, with remaining parts taken from reference TRBV7-8 and TRBJ1-5, reads GAGVSQSPRYKVAKRGQDVALRCDPISGHVSLFWYQQALGQGPEFLTYFQNEAQLDKSGLPSDRFFAERPEGSVSTLKIQRTQQEDSAVYLCASSQPTAPGNQPQHFGDGTRLSIL.

V gene TRBV7-6 combines with J gene TRBJ1-6; no firm D call. The V end lost 8 bases, the J end lost 0 bases, and 11 bases lay between the germline ends. Germline V CDR1 and CDR2: SGHVS, FNYEAQ. The CDR3 has 15 residues. CDR3 in amino acids: CASSLRDSYNSPLHF. In DNA form, the CDR3 reads TGTGCCAGCTCCCTGCGGGACTCCTATAATTCACCCCTCCACTTT.

Comments on this clone: Within the sample, other DNA sequences also encode this same CDR3. V usage is TRBV7-7 and J usage is TRBJ2-1; D perhaps matches TRBD1 (7 bases). The CDR3 is 14 residues long. From germline, CDR1 is SSHAT and CDR2 FNYEAQ (reference sequence). V lost 5 bases and J 3 bases, leaving 11 bases between the germline ends. Here the CDR3 DNA reads TGTGCCAGCAGCCCAGGGGGGAGCTACAATGAGCAGTTCTTC. This encodes CASSPGGSYNEQFF.

CDR3 sequence: CASRPGVYGYTF. Written as DNA, the CDR3 is TGCGCCAGCAGGCCAGGGGTCTATGGCTACACCTTC. V is TRBV5-1 and J is TRBJ1-2, with D perhaps matching TRBD1 (6 bases). Germline V CDR1 and CDR2: SGHRS, YFSETQ. The CDR3 covers 12 residues. Trimming took off 5 bases at V and 4 bases at J, with 9 bases between the two ends.

This chain joins TRBV19 and TRBJ2-3; 10 nucleotides agree with TRBD1. The CDR3 has 16 residues. In germline, CDR1 is LNHDA, CDR2 SQIVND (reference sequence). J lost 6 bases, V lost 2 bases, and 8 bases had no gene match. The CDR3 loop is CASSILGDRGVDTQYF. In DNA form, the CDR3 reads TGTGCCAGTAGTATATTAGGGGACAGGGGAGTGGATACGCAGTATTTT.

This clone has a single count. V and J are TRBV6-4 and TRBJ2-1; TRBD2 matches at 8 bases. CDR1 and CDR2 (germline): MRHNA, SNTAGT. This CDR3 contains 14 residues. With 6 bases clipped from V and 6 bases from J, the junction kept 7 bases outside the gene matches. The CDR3 reads CASSPGGGTNEQFF. The DNA for the CDR3 is TGTGCCAGCAGCCCTGGCGGGGGGACCAATGAGCAGTTCTTC.

The chain combines TRBV6-5 with TRBJ1-1, with a possible D match to TRBD1 (6 bases). The CDR3 is 15 amino acids. Trimming took off 6 bases at V and 1 base at J, with 15 bases between the two ends. The V gene's germline CDR1 is MNHEY and CDR2 SVGAGI. The CDR3 DNA sequence: TGTGCCAGCAGCCCCCTGGGGGCTGGGAACACTGAAGCTTTCTTT. Protein product: CASSPLGAGNTEAFF.

This rearrangement joins TRBV7-9 to TRBJ2-3, with TRBD1 matching 10 bases. CDR3 length: 15 amino acids. Trimming cost V 5 bases and J 6 bases; bases outside gene matches: 8. Germline CDR1 reads SEHNR; CDR2 reads FQNEAQ (reference sequence). The CDR3 reads CASSIRDRGVDTQYF. The CDR3 coding sequence is TGTGCCAGCAGCATCCGGGACAGGGGCGTTGATACGCAGTATTTT.

V usage is TRBV28 and J usage is TRBJ2-7, with 11 positions matching TRBD1. The CDR3 sequence is 15 residues long. From germline, CDR1 is MDHEN and CDR2 SYDVKM. J gave up 7 bases and V 2 bases, and 7 bases lay outside the gene matches. Here the CDR3 DNA reads TGTGCCAGCAGTTTAGTAGGGACAGGGGGTTTAGAGCAGTACTTC. Residues: CASSLVGTGGLEQYF.

Details on this clone: The same CDR3 is also encoded by other DNA sequences in this sample. The V call is TRBV2, the J call TRBJ1-2, with D perhaps matching TRBD1 (6 bases). V lost 5 bases and J lost 0, with 10 bases in between. Germline CDR1 reads SNHLY; CDR2 reads FYNNEI. The CDR3 loop spans 14 amino acids. The CDR3 region has the DNA TGTGCCAGCAGTTGGGACACAACTAACTATGGCTACACCTTC. As protein: CASSWDTTNYGYTF.

The rearrangement links TRBV18 to TRBJ1-3; the match to TRBD1 covers 9 bases. Germline CDR1 is KGHSH and CDR2 is LQKENI. The junction had 4 bases not matched to a gene; V was cut back by 3 bases and J by 4 bases. This CDR3 has 15 residues. The CDR3 bases are TGTGCCAGCTCACCCGGGACAGGGAGCGGAAACACCATATATTTT. Translated: CASSPGTGSGNTIYF. The full variable domain, rest sourced from reference TRBV18 and TRBJ1-3, is NAGVMQNPRHLVRRRGQEARLRCSPMKGHSHVYWYRQLPEEGLKFMVYLQKENIIDESGMPKERFSAEFPKEGPSILRIQQVVRGDSAAYFCASSPGTGSGNTIYFGEGSWLTVV.

The gene calls are TRBV4-1 and TRBJ1-1, with D perhaps TRBD1 (6 bases). The CDR3 runs 17 residues. The ends were cut back, 3 bases at V and 4 bases at J, with 21 bases in the middle. The germline V gene has CDR1 MGHRA and CDR2 YSYEKL. The CDR3 nucleotides are TGCGCCAGCAGCCACGGGGTTTTTGGCAGGGGTGGCACTGAAGCTTTCTTT. The encoded protein is CASSHGVFGRGGTEAFF.

This clone turned up a few times. This rearrangement joins TRBV7-3 to TRBJ1-6, with D possibly matching TRBD1 (5 bases). Trimming removed 4 bases at V and 11 bases at J, with 18 bases between. The CDR3 length is 15 residues. The germline gives CDR1 SGHTA, CDR2 FQGTGA. DNA for the CDR3: TGTGCCAGCAGCTCCAGTACGCAGGGTCCGGCACCCCTCCACTTT. Translating it yields CASSSSTQGPAPLHF.

The chain has TRBV15 and TRBJ1-4, with TRBD1 matching 8 bases. The CDR3 covers 16 residues. Germline-derived CDR1 and CDR2 are LNHNV and YYDKDF (reference sequence). Trimming removed 3 bases from V and 3 bases from J; junction bases left unmatched: 6. CDR3 protein: CATSSTWTGSNEKLFF. The CDR3 coding sequence is TGTGCCACCAGCAGCACTTGGACAGGGTCTAATGAAAAACTGTTTTTT.

V is TRBV6-5 and J is TRBJ1-5, with 9 bases fitting TRBD1. Germline assignment: CDR1 MNHEY and CDR2 SVGAGI. The CDR3 sequence is 13 residues long. After removal of 8 bases from V and 4 bases from J, the junction contained 3 bases not matched to a gene. CDR3 protein: CASRGTGNQPQHF. CDR3 coding DNA: TGTGCCAGCCGGGGGACAGGGAATCAGCCCCAGCATTTT.

The chain combines TRBV5-1 with TRBJ2-2, with D perhaps TRBD1 (5 bases). The CDR3 runs to 14 residues. Trimming left V 5 bases short and J 6 bases short, with 14 bases between. Looked up from germline, CDR1 is SGHRS and CDR2 is YFSETQ. The CDR3 DNA is TGCGCCAGCAGTAGGGGTTCCGGGTCCGGGGAGCTGTTTTTT. It specifies CASSRGSGSGELFF.

This chain joins TRBV4-1 and TRBJ2-7; 7 bases map to TRBD1. The CDR3 is 15 residues long. CDR1 is MGHRA, CDR2 YSYEKL, per germline. With 1 base clipped from V and 4 bases from J, the junction kept 7 bases outside the gene matches. CDR3 region: CASSQAIGGKYEQYF. CDR3 nucleotide sequence: TGCGCCAGCAGCCAAGCGATAGGGGGCAAGTACGAGCAGTACTTC.